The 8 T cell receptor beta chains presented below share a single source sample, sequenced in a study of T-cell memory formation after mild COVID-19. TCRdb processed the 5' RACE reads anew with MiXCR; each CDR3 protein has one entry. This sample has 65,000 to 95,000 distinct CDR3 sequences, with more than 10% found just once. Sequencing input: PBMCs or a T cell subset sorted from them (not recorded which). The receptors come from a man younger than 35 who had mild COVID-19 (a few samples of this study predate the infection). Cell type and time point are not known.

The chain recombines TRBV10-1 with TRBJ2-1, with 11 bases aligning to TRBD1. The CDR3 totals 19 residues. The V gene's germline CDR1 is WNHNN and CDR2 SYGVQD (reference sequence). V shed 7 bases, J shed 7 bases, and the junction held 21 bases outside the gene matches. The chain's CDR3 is CASISGQGAAYPQSNEQFF. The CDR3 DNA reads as TGCGCCAGCATTAGCGGACAGGGGGCGGCGTACCCCCAGTCGAATGAGCAGTTCTTC.

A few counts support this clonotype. The chain's CDR3 is CASTPARVRETQYF. CDR3 sequence (DNA): TGTGCCAGCACCCCGGCAAGGGTGCGGGAGACCCAGTACTTC. The chain recombines TRBV11-2 with TRBJ2-5; D is unclear. This CDR3 spans 14 amino acids. The V and J ends lost 7 bases and 5 bases respectively, with 17 bases between them. CDR1 is SGHAT, CDR2 FQNNGV, per germline.

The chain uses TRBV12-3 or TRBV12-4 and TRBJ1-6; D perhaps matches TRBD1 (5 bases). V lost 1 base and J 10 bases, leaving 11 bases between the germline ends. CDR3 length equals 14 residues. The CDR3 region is CASSLGGAGSPLHF. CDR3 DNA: TGTGCCAGCAGTTTAGGGGGCGCGGGGTCACCCCTCCACTTT.

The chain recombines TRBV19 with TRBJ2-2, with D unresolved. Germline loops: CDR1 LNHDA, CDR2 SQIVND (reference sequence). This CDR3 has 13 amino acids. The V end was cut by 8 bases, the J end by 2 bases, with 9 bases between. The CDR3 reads CASGLINTGELFF. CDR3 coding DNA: TGTGCCAGTGGGCTGATTAACACCGGGGAGCTGTTTTTT.

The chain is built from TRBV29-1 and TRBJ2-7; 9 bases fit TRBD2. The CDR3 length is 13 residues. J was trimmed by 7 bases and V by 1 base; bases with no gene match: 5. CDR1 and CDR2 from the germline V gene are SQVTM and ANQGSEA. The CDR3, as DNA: TGCAGCGTTGAAGGCGGGGGGGAAGGAGAGCAGTACTTC. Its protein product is CSVEGGGEGEQYF.

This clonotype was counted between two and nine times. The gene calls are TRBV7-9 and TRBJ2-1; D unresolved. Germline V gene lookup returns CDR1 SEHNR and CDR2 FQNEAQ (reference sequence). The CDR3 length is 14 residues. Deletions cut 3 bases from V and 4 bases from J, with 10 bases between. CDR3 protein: CASSFGSQYNEQFF. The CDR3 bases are TGTGCCAGCAGCTTTGGGTCGCAATACAATGAGCAGTTCTTC.

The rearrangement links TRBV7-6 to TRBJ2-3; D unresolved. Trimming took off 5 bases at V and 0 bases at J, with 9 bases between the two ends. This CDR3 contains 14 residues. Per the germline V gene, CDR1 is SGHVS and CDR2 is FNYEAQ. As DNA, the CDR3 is TGTGCCAGCAGCAGGGTCGAGAGCACAGATACGCAGTATTTT. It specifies CASSRVESTDTQYF.

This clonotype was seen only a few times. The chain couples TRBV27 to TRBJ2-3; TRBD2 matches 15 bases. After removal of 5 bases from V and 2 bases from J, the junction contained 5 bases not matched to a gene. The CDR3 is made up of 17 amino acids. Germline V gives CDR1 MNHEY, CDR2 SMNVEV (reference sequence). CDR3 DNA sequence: TGTGCCAGCAGTACGGGGACTAGCGGGGGGATCACAGATACGCAGTATTTT. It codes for CASSTGTSGGITDTQYF.